The 16 T cell receptor beta chains given below trace back to one sample, sequenced in a study of shared clonotypes between healthy human individuals. The table came from immunoSEQ multiplex PCR; TCRdb's copy has only in-frame clones and leaves some out. The sample contains roughly 2.2 million clones, 85% to 95% of which appear only once. Material for sequencing was naive CD4+ T cells from PBMCs. The subset denotes: CD45RA+ positively selected. The source of these receptors is a man younger than 35 in good health. Some clones in this sample may be carry-over from other donors' samples.

The chain couples TRBV18 to TRBJ2-1, with D possibly called TRBD1 or TRBD2 (7 bases each). The length of the CDR3 is 12 residues. V gave up 6 bases and J gave up 14 bases, with 17 bases separating them. Germline values: CDR1 KGHSH, CDR2 LQKENI. The CDR3 DNA is TGTGCCAGCTCTCTTGACAGGGAGGGGAAGTTCTTC. Translating it yields CASSLDREGKFF.

CDR3 residues: CASSLEGRTQYF. The CDR3 region has the DNA TGTGCCAGCAGCCTCGAGGGCCGGACGCAGTATTTT. The chain joins TRBV9 to TRBJ2-3; the D gene is possibly TRBD2 (5 bases). From germline, CDR1 is SGDLS and CDR2 YYNGEE. The CDR3 has 12 amino acids. The V end lost 4 bases, the J end lost 9 bases, and 12 bases lay between the germline ends.

This chain connects TRBV4-2 to TRBJ2-1; no firm D call. Trimming removed 3 bases at V and 8 bases at J, with 11 bases between. Germline V CDR1 and CDR2: LGHNA, YNFKEQ. This CDR3 has 13 residues. CDR3 bases: TGTGCCAGCAGCCACTCTGGAGCAGATGAGCAGTTCTTC. Its translation is CASSHSGADEQFF.

The V and J genes are TRBV10-3 and TRBJ1-3; D remains unclear. This CDR3 is 15 amino acids long. Trimming took off 0 bases at V and 4 bases at J, with 10 bases between the two ends. Germline V gene data show CDR1 as ENHRY and CDR2 as SYGVKD. Here the CDR3 reads CAISESKSAGNTIYF. The CDR3 region has the DNA TGTGCCATCAGTGAGTCGAAATCGGCAGGAAACACCATATATTTT.

The chain is built from TRBV28 and TRBJ1-1; no firm D call. The V end was cut by 4 bases, the J end by 6 bases, with 12 bases between. The germline V gene encodes CDR1 MDHEN and CDR2 SYDVKM. This CDR3 is 13 amino acids long. CDR3 in DNA: TGTGCCAGCAGTTCGCTGGCCATACCTGAAGCTTTCTTT. This gives the protein CASSSLAIPEAFF.

Here the CDR3 reads CASKGAAQPQHF. DNA of the CDR3: TGTGCCAGTAAAGGAGCGGCTCAGCCCCAGCATTTT. V usage is TRBV19 and J usage is TRBJ1-5; no firm D call. The germline gives CDR1 LNHDA, CDR2 SQIVND (reference sequence). This CDR3 contains 12 residues. The V end was cut by 7 bases, the J end by 6 bases, with 10 bases between.

The V call is TRBV18, the J call TRBJ1-1; a weak D match, TRBD1 (6 bases). V was trimmed by 3 bases and J by 11 bases, leaving 16 bases between them. Germline values: CDR1 KGHSH, CDR2 LQKENI. The CDR3 is 13 residues long. The CDR3 DNA follows: TGTGCCAGCTCACCCGTACAGGGACCGACGGCTTTCTTT. Translated, it gives CASSPVQGPTAFF.

The chain links TRBV30 to TRBJ2-5; D unclear. V was pared by 2 bases and J by 5 bases, with 9 bases between. The CDR3 length is 12 residues. Germline V gene lookup returns CDR1 GTSNPN and CDR2 SVGIG (reference sequence). In nucleotides, the CDR3 is TGTGCCTGGAGTTTATCGACGGAGACCCAGTACTTC. It codes for CAWSLSTETQYF.

This chain connects TRBV9 to TRBJ2-1; 13 bases agree with TRBD2. Germline CDR1 is SGDLS and CDR2 is YYNGEE. The CDR3 extends over 15 amino acids. Trimming at V came to 4 bases and at J to 9 bases, leaving 7 bases not matched to a gene. CDR3 protein: CASSPLGTSGTEQFF. In DNA form, the CDR3 reads TGTGCCAGCAGCCCCCTAGGGACTAGCGGGACTGAGCAGTTCTTC.

The chain links TRBV18 to TRBJ2-7; D unclear. This CDR3 has 14 amino acids. The V gene lost 3 bases and the J gene lost 4 bases, with 13 bases spanning the gap. Germline CDR1 and CDR2: KGHSH and LQKENI. The DNA for the CDR3 is TGTGCCAGCTCACCCAGTCTGAACCTTTACGAGCAGTACTTC. Protein: CASSPSLNLYEQYF.

V is TRBV7-2 and J is TRBJ2-2; no definite D call. Germline V gives CDR1 SGHTA, CDR2 FQGNSA. V shed 1 base and J shed 1 base, with 10 bases lying between them. This CDR3 contains 16 residues. In DNA form, the CDR3 reads TGTGCCAGCAGCTTAGTTGCCGTCCAGAACACCGGGGAGCTGTTTTTT. Residues: CASSLVAVQNTGELFF. The variable domain in full, completed from reference TRBV7-2 and TRBJ2-2, reads GAGVSQSPSNKVTEKGKDVELRCDPISGHTALYWYRQSLGQGLEFLIYFQGNSAPDKSGLPSDRFSAERTGGSVSTLTIQRTQQEDSAVYLCASSLVAVQNTGELFFGEGSRLTVL.

As DNA, the CDR3 is TGTGCCAGCAGTCTGACTTGGGGGAGGGGCACTGAAGCTTTCTTT. Amino acid sequence: CASSLTWGRGTEAFF. V is TRBV6-5 and J is TRBJ1-1; D might be TRBD1 (5 bases). Germline CDR1 reads MNHEY; CDR2 reads SVGAGI. Trimming took 5 bases from V and 4 from J, leaving 17 bases between them. The length of the CDR3 is 15 residues.

The chain recombines TRBV19 with TRBJ2-1; D ambiguous. V lost 10 bases and J lost 0, with 13 bases in between. This CDR3 has 14 amino acids. Germline V CDR1 and CDR2: LNHDA, SQIVND (reference sequence). The CDR3 loop reads CATRIRSSYNEQFF. CDR3 nucleotides: TGTGCCACCCGTATCCGGAGCTCCTACAATGAGCAGTTCTTC.

In its sample, this clone was seen once. The genes are TRBV5-1 and TRBJ2-2, with 9 positions matching TRBD2. The trim removed 2 bases at V and 6 bases at J, leaving 8 bases unmatched. Germline-derived CDR1 and CDR2 are SGHRS and YFSETQ. The CDR3 contains 16 residues. CDR3 sequence: CASSFLAVAGAGELFF. CDR3 DNA: TGCGCCAGCAGCTTTTTGGCAGTAGCGGGAGCCGGGGAGCTGTTTTTT.

The V call is TRBV28, the J call TRBJ2-1; D is uncertain. The CDR3 contains 15 residues. The germline V gene has CDR1 MDHEN and CDR2 SYDVKM. Trimming stripped 1 base from V and 5 bases from J, with 12 bases between. The CDR3 sequence is CASSLLVGGDNEQFF. The CDR3 DNA follows: TGTGCCAGCAGTTTATTAGTGGGTGGGGACAATGAGCAGTTCTTC.

The chain employs TRBV6-1 and TRBJ2-3; TRBD2 matches 7 bases. The CDR3 covers 15 residues. Germline V gene lookup returns CDR1 MNHNS and CDR2 SASEGT. Trimming cost V 2 bases and J 2 bases; bases outside gene matches: 4. The CDR3 loop reads CASSESAGATDTQYF. CDR3 DNA: TGTGCCAGCAGTGAATCTGCGGGAGCCACAGATACGCAGTATTTT.